This paragraph reports one TCR beta chain. MiXCR, applied by TCRdb to the 5' RACE reads, yields one record per CDR3 protein. The sample comprises approximately 600,000 distinct CDR3 sequences, 9% to 15% of which are singletons, and about 15% rests with the top ten. CDR3 length: 11 amino acids. Per the germline V gene, CDR1 is MNHEY and CDR2 is SVGAGI. Between the trimmed V and J ends, which lost 6 bases and 6 bases, there was a span of 6 bases. The record originates from a study of T cells after yellow fever vaccination. This clonotype was sampled from a man in his thirties or forties who received the YFV17D yellow fever vaccine. The input for sequencing was PBMCs, taken on the day of the yellow fever booster vaccination. The chain combines TRBV6-5 with TRBJ2-1; D is undetermined. CDR3 residues: CASRYLNEQFF. CDR3 DNA: TGTGCCAGCAGATATCTCAATGAGCAGTTCTTC.